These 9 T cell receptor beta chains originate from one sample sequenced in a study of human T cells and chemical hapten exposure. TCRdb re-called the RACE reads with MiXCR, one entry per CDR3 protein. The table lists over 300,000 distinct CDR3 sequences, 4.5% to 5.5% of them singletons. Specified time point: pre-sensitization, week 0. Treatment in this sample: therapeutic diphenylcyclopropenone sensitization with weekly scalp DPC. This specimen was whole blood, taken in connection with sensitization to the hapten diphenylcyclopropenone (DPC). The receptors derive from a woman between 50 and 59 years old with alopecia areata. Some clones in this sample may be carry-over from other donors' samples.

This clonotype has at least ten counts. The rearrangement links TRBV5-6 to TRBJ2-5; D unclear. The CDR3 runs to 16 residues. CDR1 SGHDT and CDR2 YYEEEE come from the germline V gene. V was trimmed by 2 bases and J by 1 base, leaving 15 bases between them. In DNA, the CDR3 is TGTGCCAGCAGCTTTTTGACCGGAGCGCTCCAAGAGACCCAGTACTTC. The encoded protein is CASSFLTGALQETQYF.

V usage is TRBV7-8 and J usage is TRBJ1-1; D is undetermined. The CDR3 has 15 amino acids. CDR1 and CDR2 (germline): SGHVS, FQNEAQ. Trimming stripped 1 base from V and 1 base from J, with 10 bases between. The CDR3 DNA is TGTGCCAGCAGCTTAGGGGCCAGCGCGAACACTGAAGCTTTCTTT. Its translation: CASSLGASANTEAFF. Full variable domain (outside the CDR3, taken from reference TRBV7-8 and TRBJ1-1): GAGVSQSPRYKVAKRGQDVALRCDPISGHVSLFWYQQALGQGPEFLTYFQNEAQLDKSGLPSDRFFAERPEGSVSTLKIQRTQQEDSAVYLCASSLGASANTEAFFGQGTRLTVV.

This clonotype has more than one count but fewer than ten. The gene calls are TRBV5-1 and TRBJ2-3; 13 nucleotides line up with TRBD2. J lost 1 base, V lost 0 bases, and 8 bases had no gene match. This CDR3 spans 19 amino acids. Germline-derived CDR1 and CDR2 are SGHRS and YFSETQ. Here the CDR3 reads CASSLGLAGGVIGTDTQYF. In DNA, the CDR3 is TGCGCCAGCAGCTTGGGACTAGCGGGGGGTGTTATCGGCACAGATACGCAGTATTTT.

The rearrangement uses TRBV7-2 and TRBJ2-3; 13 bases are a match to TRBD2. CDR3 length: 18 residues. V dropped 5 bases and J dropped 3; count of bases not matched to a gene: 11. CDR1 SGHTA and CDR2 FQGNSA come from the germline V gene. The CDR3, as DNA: TGTGCCAGCAGCCCAGGACTACTAGCGGGGGGGCCGACAGATACGCAGTATTTT. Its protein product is CASSPGLLAGGPTDTQYF.

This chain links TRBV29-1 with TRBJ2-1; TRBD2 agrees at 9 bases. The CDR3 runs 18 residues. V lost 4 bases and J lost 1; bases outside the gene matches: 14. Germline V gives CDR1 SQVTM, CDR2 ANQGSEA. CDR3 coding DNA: TGCAGCGTTGTGGGGGCCCGGCTAGCGGGACAATCCTACAATGAGCAGTTCTTC. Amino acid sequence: CSVVGARLAGQSYNEQFF.

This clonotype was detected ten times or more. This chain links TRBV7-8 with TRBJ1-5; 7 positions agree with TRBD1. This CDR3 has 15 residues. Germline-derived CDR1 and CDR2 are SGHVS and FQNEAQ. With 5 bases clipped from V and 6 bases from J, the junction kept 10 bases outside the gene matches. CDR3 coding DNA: TGTGCCAGCAGCGTGACAGGGTCGGGACTTCAGCCCCAGCATTTT. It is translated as CASSVTGSGLQPQHF.

CDR3 in amino acids: CASTTAGGTGEQFF. CDR3 bases: TGTGCCAGCACCACAGCGGGGGGAACAGGGGAGCAGTTCTTC. The chain joins TRBV5-6 to TRBJ2-1; 9 nucleotides line up with TRBD2. The CDR3 sequence is 14 residues long. Germline CDR1 and CDR2: SGHDT and YYEEEE. J was trimmed by 10 bases and V by 6 bases; bases with no gene match: 11.

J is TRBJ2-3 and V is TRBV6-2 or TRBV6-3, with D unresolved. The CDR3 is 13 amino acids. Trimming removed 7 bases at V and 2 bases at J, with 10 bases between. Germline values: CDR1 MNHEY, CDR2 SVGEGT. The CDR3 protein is CASIRSNTDTQYF. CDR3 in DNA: TGTGCCAGCATACGGAGTAACACAGATACGCAGTATTTT.

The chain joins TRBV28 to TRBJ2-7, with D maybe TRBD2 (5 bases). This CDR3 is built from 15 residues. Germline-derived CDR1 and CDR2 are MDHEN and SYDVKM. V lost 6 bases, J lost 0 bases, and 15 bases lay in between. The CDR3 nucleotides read TGTGCCAGCAGGTTAAACCTAGGGAGCTCCTACGAGCAGTACTTC. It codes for CASRLNLGSSYEQYF.